This TCR beta chain came from a study of radiotherapy plus CTLA-4 blockade in lung cancer. The overall study: Patients showed objective responses in 15% to 20% of cases, and disease control was achieved by less than 35%.

As to this clone: Antigen specificity is unknown.

This CDR3 has 16 residues. Trimming took 0 bases from V and 2 from J; bases not matched to a gene: 6. Germline V gene data show CDR1 as LGHNA and CDR2 as YNFKEQ. Using immunoSEQ multiplex PCR, the repertoire was profiled, and TCRdb retains in-frame clones only, with some absent. Of tens of thousands of clones in the sample, around 79% were seen once. Lung cancer patients with chemo-refractory metastatic non-small-cell disease were given focal radiation plus CTLA-4 blockade with ipilimumab. The study, taken as a whole, reports: Early shifts in blood T cell clones, with interferon-beta, reportedly predicted response best. Tumor-origin TCR clones grew in blood after radiotherapy plus ipilimumab.

The TCR was taken from a human donor with non-small cell lung cancer that progressed on radiotherapy plus ipilimumab. This rearrangement joins TRBV4-2 to TRBJ2-5; the match to TRBD2 covers 7 bases. The sequenced sample was peripheral blood, obtained from a patient treated with radiotherapy plus ipilimumab. The DNA of the CDR3 is TGTGCCAGCAGCCAAGATTACGGAGCGGGGCAAGAGACCCAGTACTTC. This translates into CASSQDYGAGQETQYF.